This T cell receptor beta chain stems from a study of immune cell composition in non-small cell lung cancer. Produced via immunoSEQ multiplex PCR; TCRdb's table is partial and in-frame only. The sample holds 7,500 to 9,000 clones, about 64% seen once. V gave up 5 bases and J gave up 5 bases; unmatched junction bases: 11. The CDR3 sequence is 16 residues long. The V gene's germline CDR1 is LNHDA and CDR2 SQIVND (reference sequence). Sequenced sample: lung tumor tissue. The TCR sequence derives from a human donor with non-small cell lung cancer. The chain links TRBV19 to TRBJ1-2, with 10 bases aligning to TRBD1. The CDR3 is CASSLQRTGGLYGYTF. As DNA, the CDR3 is TGTGCCAGTAGTCTACAACGGACAGGGGGTTTGTATGGCTACACCTTC.